This entry lists 14 T cell receptor beta chains sequenced from one sample in a study of blood T cell repertoires in COVID-19. TCRdb's copy holds only in-frame clones and misses some; the assay was immunoSEQ multiplex PCR. The table has about 50,000 clones, about 89% seen once. The sequenced material came from peripheral blood. These TCRs come from a human donor in a cohort sampled during active COVID-19.

This clone was counted between two and nine times. The chain combines TRBV27 with TRBJ2-7; 9 positions match TRBD1. V was clipped by 4 bases and J by 2 bases; unmatched bases: 6. Germline V gene lookup returns CDR1 MNHEY and CDR2 SMNVEV (reference sequence). The CDR3 consists of 15 residues. Here the CDR3 DNA reads TGTGCCAGCAGTTACACCGGGACAGGGCCCTACGAGCAGTACTTC. Amino acid sequence: CASSYTGTGPYEQYF.

The chain recombines TRBV27 with TRBJ2-2, with TRBD1 matching over 7 bases. There are 13 residues in the CDR3. The V and J ends lost 7 bases and 4 bases, in that order; junction bases with no gene match: 3. Germline V gives CDR1 MNHEY, CDR2 SMNVEV (reference sequence). The CDR3 loop is CASTPGGTGELFF. Here the CDR3 DNA reads TGTGCCAGCACACCAGGGGGCACCGGGGAGCTGTTTTTT.

This chain links TRBV25-1 with TRBJ2-7, with 12 bases lining up with TRBD1. V trimming: 7 bases; J trimming: 4 bases; junction bases outside the gene matches: 5. The CDR3 has 14 amino acids. Germline V lookup: CDR1 MGHDK, CDR2 SYGVNS. CDR3 DNA sequence: TGTGCCAGCACGGGGACAGGGGGCTTATACGAGCAGTACTTC. It encodes CASTGTGGLYEQYF.

Only a few counts were recorded for this clone. V and J are TRBV10-1 and TRBJ2-2, with TRBD2 matching 12 bases. Germline-derived CDR1 and CDR2 are WNHNN and SYGVQD (reference sequence). The CDR3 totals 14 residues. J lost 5 bases, V lost 11 bases, and 6 bases had no gene match. Here the CDR3 reads CAGPGTSGTGELFF. CDR3 nucleotide sequence: TGCGCCGGCCCCGGGACTAGCGGGACCGGGGAGCTGTTTTTT.

The chain joins TRBV6-2 or TRBV6-3 to TRBJ1-5, with D perhaps matching TRBD1 (6 bases). The V and J ends lost 5 bases and 2 bases respectively, with 16 bases between them. The germline CDR1 and CDR2 sequences are MNHEY and SVGEGT. CDR3 size: 16 residues. CDR3 sequence: CASSHGFGGGNQPQHF. DNA for the CDR3: TGTGCCAGCAGTCACGGGTTTGGGGGCGGCAATCAGCCCCAGCATTTT.

The rearrangement joins TRBV6-6 to TRBJ2-7; TRBD2 agrees at 8 bases. This CDR3 contains 15 residues. In germline, CDR1 is MNHNY, CDR2 SVGAGI (reference sequence). Losses at the gene ends were 2 bases for V and 4 bases for J; bases not matched to a gene: 7. CDR3 bases: TGTGCCAGCAGTTACGGGGGCGGGAGGTCATACGAGCAGTACTTC. It specifies CASSYGGGRSYEQYF.

This rearrangement joins TRBV5-3 to TRBJ1-2; the match to TRBD1 covers 8 bases. TRBV5-3 is identified as an open reading frame with a role that is uncertain. Trimming removed 3 bases from V and 4 bases from J; junction bases left unmatched: 2. The CDR3 runs 13 residues. CDR3: CARSYRGTYGYTF. The CDR3 nucleotides are TGTGCCAGAAGCTACAGGGGGACCTATGGCTACACCTTC.

The chain recombines TRBV7-2 with TRBJ2-7; D remains ambiguous. The germline V gene encodes CDR1 SGHTA and CDR2 FQGNSA. There are 15 residues in the CDR3. Trimming pared 1 base from V and 4 bases from J, leaving 14 bases between. CDR3 sequence reads: CASSLELETYYEQYF. The DNA of the CDR3 is TGTGCCAGCAGCTTAGAGTTAGAGACTTATTACGAGCAGTACTTC.

This chain links TRBV7-6 with TRBJ2-3; TRBD1 matches 9 bases. The germline gives CDR1 SGHVS, CDR2 FNYEAQ. V lost 3 bases to trimming and J lost 12 bases; unmatched junction nucleotides: 13. The CDR3 runs 15 residues. This CDR3 reads CASSFRHDRGRSQYF. The CDR3 DNA sequence: TGTGCCAGCAGCTTCCGACACGACAGGGGGAGGTCCCAGTATTTT. Combining the CDR3 with reference TRBV7-6 and TRBJ2-3 gives the whole variable domain GAGVSQSPRYKVTKRGQDVALRCDPISGHVSLYWYRQALGQGPEFLTYFNYEAQQDKSGLPNDRFSAERPEGSISTLTIQRTEQRDSAMYRCASSFRHDRGRSQYFGPGTRLTVL.

This clone was observed a handful of times. The rearrangement links TRBV14 to TRBJ2-7; 8 bases align to TRBD2. V was clipped by 1 base and J by 5 bases; unmatched bases: 4. The V gene's germline CDR1 is SGHDN and CDR2 FVKESK. This CDR3 region has 14 residues. The CDR3 region has the DNA TGTGCCAGCAGCCAAGTGCTAGCGGGTGACGAGCAGTACTTC. The encoded protein is CASSQVLAGDEQYF.

The rearrangement joins TRBV7-9 to TRBJ2-1; D is possibly TRBD1 or TRBD2 (6 bases each). The CDR3 is made up of 12 amino acids. V was clipped by 5 bases and J by 15 bases, with 17 bases between them. Germline loops: CDR1 SEHNR, CDR2 FQNEAQ (reference sequence). CDR3 bases: TGTGCCAGCAGCAGGGGGGAGGACTCTTTGTTCTTC. Its translation is CASSRGEDSLFF.

This clone was picked up one time. V usage is TRBV3-1 (or the pseudogene TRBV3-2) and J usage is TRBJ2-5, with TRBD2 identical over 9 bases. The germline V gene encodes CDR1 LGHDT and CDR2 YNNKEL (reference sequence). This CDR3 spans 15 amino acids. V shed 4 bases, J shed 2 bases, and the junction held 5 bases outside the gene matches. This CDR3 reads CASSPVTSGQETQYF. The DNA of the CDR3 is TGTGCCAGCAGCCCCGTGACTAGCGGACAAGAGACCCAGTACTTC.

J is TRBJ2-3 and V is TRBV28, with 9 bases aligning to TRBD1. The germline gives CDR1 MDHEN, CDR2 SYDVKM. This CDR3 has 15 amino acids. With V trimmed by 5 bases and J by 0 bases, 3 bases remained unmatched. CDR3 loop: CASSPGTGSTDTQYF. The DNA for the CDR3 is TGTGCCAGCAGTCCCGGGACAGGGAGCACAGATACGCAGTATTTT.

This clone was seen once. DNA of the CDR3: TGTGCCAGCAGCTTTACTAGCGGGGACTCCTACGAGCAGTACTTC. Amino acid sequence: CASSFTSGDSYEQYF. V is TRBV7-2 and J is TRBJ2-7, with 10 bases aligning to TRBD2. The CDR3 runs 15 residues. Unmatched junction bases numbered 2, after V lost 3 bases and J lost 0 bases. CDR1 and CDR2 (germline): SGHTA, FQGNSA.